This TCR beta chain stems from a study of CD8 T cells in ankylosing spondylitis. Notes on the study in general: Within ankylosing spondylitis blood, a TCR beta motif made up of roughly eight highly homologous variants appeared to be characteristic.

Only a few counts were recorded for this clonotype. Its target is unknown. TCR beta libraries were made by quantitative 5'-RACE with molecular barcodes. TCRdb independently ran MiXCR on the 5' RACE reads; one entry per CDR3 protein. The table shows about 220,000 distinct CDR3 sequences, with around a quarter occurring only once. The sequence was obtained from a male donor with ankylosing spondylitis or in good health (not recorded which). Sequenced material: blood, either unsorted or a sorted T cell fraction (not recorded which).

CDR3 nucleotides: TGTGCCACCAGTGCCGCGGACAGCCTCTACGAGCAGTACTTC. Translation: CATSAADSLYEQYF. The J gene is TRBJ2-7, the V gene TRBV24-1, with D possibly matching TRBD1 (6 bases). V shed 5 bases and J shed 3 bases, with 13 bases lying between them. The V gene's germline CDR1 is KGHDR and CDR2 SFDVKD. The CDR3 is 14 residues long.